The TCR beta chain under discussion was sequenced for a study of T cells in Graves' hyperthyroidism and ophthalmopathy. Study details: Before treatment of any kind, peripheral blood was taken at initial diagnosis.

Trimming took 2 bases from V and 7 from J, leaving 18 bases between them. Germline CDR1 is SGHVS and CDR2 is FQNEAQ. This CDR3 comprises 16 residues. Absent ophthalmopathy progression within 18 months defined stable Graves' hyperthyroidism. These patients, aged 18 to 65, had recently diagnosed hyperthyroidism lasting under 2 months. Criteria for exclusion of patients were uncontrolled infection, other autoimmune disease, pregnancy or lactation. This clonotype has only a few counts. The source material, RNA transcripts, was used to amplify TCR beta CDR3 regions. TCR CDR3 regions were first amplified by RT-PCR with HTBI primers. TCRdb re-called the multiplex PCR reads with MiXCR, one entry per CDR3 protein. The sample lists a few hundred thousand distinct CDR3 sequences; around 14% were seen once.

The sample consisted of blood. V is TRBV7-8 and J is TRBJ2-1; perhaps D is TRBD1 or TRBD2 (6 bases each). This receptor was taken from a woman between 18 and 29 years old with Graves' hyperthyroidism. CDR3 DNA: TGTGCCAGCAGCTTAAGGGGGGAGAAGTTTTGGAATGAGCAGTTCTTC. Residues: CASSLRGEKFWNEQFF.